A selection of T cell receptor beta chains follows, all from one sample in a study of CD8+ T cells in alopecia areata. Profiling relied on immunoSEQ multiplex PCR, and the TCRdb table lists in-frame clones only, not all of them. Of around 5,400 clones listed, about 60% are singletons. The specimen sequenced was skin. The receptors shown here come from a human donor with alopecia areata. Both conserved end residues are part of each CDR3. D genes are given only for firm matches. Clone sizes are given selectively: once, few, many, or a class where the clone is expanded.

TRBJ1-2 | . | TRBV6-1 | . | CASSVTYGNPMGYTF | TGTGCCAGCAGTGTGACGTACGGGAACCCTATGGGCTACACCTTC
TRBJ1-5 | . | TRBV19 | . | CASSAGIHQPQHF | TGTGCCAGTAGTGCCGGGATCCATCAGCCCCAGCATTTT
TRBJ2-7 | . | TRBV10-3 | . | CAISNGLRYEQYF | TGTGCCATCAGTAACGGACTGAGATACGAGCAGTACTTC
TRBJ1-2 | . | TRBV28 | . | CASRHHQYRNNYGYTF | TGTGCCAGCAGGCACCACCAATACCGGAACAACTATGGCTACACCTTC
TRBJ1-1 | . | TRBV5-1 | . | CASSLDPGMNTEAFF | TGCGCCAGCAGCTTGGATCCAGGGATGAACACTGAAGCTTTCTTT
TRBJ2-7 | . | TRBV20-1 | . | CSATRWDEQYF | TGCAGTGCTACCCGTTGGGACGAGCAGTACTTC
TRBJ1-2 | few | TRBV2 | TRBD1 | CASRNRGAYGYTF | TGTGCCAGCAGAAACAGGGGGGCCTATGGCTACACCTTC
TRBJ2-1 | . | TRBV19 | . | CASSPALGDEQFF | TGTGCCAGTAGTCCCGCCCTTGGGGATGAGCAGTTCTTC
TRBJ2-1 | . | TRBV27 | TRBD2 | CASSPWGLAGARHEQFF | TGTGCCAGCAGTCCTTGGGGACTAGCGGGAGCTCGTCATGAGCAGTTCTTC
TRBJ2-2 | few | TRBV2 | . | CASGVRTGELFF | TGTGCCAGCGGCGTACGCACCGGGGAGCTGTTTTTT
TRBJ2-3 | . | TRBV5-1 | . | CASSLVGDTQYF | TGCGCCAGCAGCTTGGTTGGGGATACGCAGTATTTT
TRBJ2-1 | once | TRBV29-1 | . | CSVESYNEQFF | TGCAGCGTTGAGAGCTACAATGAGCAGTTCTTC
TRBJ1-2 | . | TRBV7-3 | . | CASSLQGSYGYTF | TGTGCCAGCAGCTTACAAGGATCCTATGGCTACACCTTC
TRBJ1-1 | . | TRBV7-9 | TRBD1 | CASSTRQGYTEAFF | TGTGCCAGCAGCACTCGACAGGGGTACACTGAAGCTTTCTTT
TRBJ2-1 | . | TRBV7-2 | . | CASSLVSGPGYEQFF | TGTGCCAGCAGCTTAGTCAGCGGACCGGGATATGAGCAGTTCTTC
TRBJ2-2 | few | TRBV7-9 | . | CASSGQAGGSLSGELFF | TGTGCCAGCAGCGGTCAAGCTGGAGGGAGCCTGTCCGGGGAGCTGTTTTTT
TRBJ2-2 | . | TRBV5-1 | TRBD2 | CASSLKRLGLAGDPGELFF | TGCGCCAGCAGCTTGAAACGGCTGGGACTAGCGGGAGACCCCGGGGAGCTGTTTTTT
TRBJ2-7 | once | TRBV2 | TRBD1 | CASSGQGLHEQYF | TGTGCCAGCAGCGGACAGGGGTTGCACGAGCAGTACTTC
TRBJ2-3 | large | TRBV14 | . | CASSQDSGDTQYF | TGTGCCAGCAGCCAAGATTCGGGGGATACGCAGTATTTT
TRBJ1-6 | . | TRBV14 | TRBD1 | CASSYRDSYNSPLHF | TGTGCCAGCAGCTACCGGGACAGCTATAATTCACCCCTCCACTTT
TRBJ2-7 | few | TRBV2 | . | CASTERTYYYEQYF | TGTGCCAGCACCGAGCGGACTTACTACTACGAGCAGTACTTC
TRBJ2-7 | . | TRBV4-1 | . | CASSPRGIFGSYEQYF | TGCGCCAGCAGCCCCCGAGGCATATTCGGGAGCTACGAGCAGTACTTC
TRBJ2-7 | once | TRBV6-5 | . | CASNQDLYGDEQYF | TGTGCCAGCAACCAGGACCTCTACGGGGACGAGCAGTACTTC
TRBJ2-7 | . | TRBV5-6 | . | CASSPLPGTLRRVYEQYF | TGTGCCAGCAGCCCCCTCCCCGGGACACTAAGACGAGTCTACGAGCAGTACTTC
TRBJ2-2 | . | TRBV27 | . | CASSLIRGTGELFF | TGTGCCAGCAGTTTAATACGGGGCACCGGGGAGCTGTTTTTT
TRBJ2-7 | few | TRBV5-1 | . | CASSPPPGPKRSSPYEQYF | TGCGCCAGCAGCCCCCCCCCGGGGCCGAAGCGGAGTTCACCCTACGAGCAGTACTTC
TRBJ2-1 | . | TRBV7-9 | . | CASSLVQGLAEQFF | TGTGCCAGCAGCTTAGTTCAGGGACTTGCCGAGCAGTTCTTC
TRBJ1-1 | once | TRBV6-6 | . | CASSYKAHCCGEAFF | TGTGCCAGCAGTTACAAGGCTCACTGTTGTGGAGAAGCTTTCTTT
TRBJ2-1 | . | TRBV7-8 | TRBD2 | CASSSTSGTIGEQFF | TGTGCCAGCAGCTCCACTAGCGGGACAATCGGTGAGCAGTTCTTC
TRBJ2-3 | once | TRBV30 | TRBD2 | CAWITNLAGWADTQYF | TGTGCCTGGATTACCAATTTAGCGGGGTGGGCAGATACGCAGTATTTT
TRBJ1-5 | . | TRBV6-5 | TRBD1 | CASSRTGGNQPQHF | TGTGCCAGCAGCAGGACAGGGGGCAATCAGCCCCAGCATTTT
TRBJ1-6 | . | TRBV4-3 | TRBD1 | CASSQNRGSPLHF | TGCGCCAGCAGCCAGAACAGGGGGTCACCCCTCCACTTT
TRBJ2-3 | once | TRBV28 | . | CASSFWGRERADTQYF | TGTGCCAGCAGTTTCTGGGGCAGGGAAAGGGCAGATACGCAGTATTTT
TRBJ2-5 | . | TRBV2 | . | CASRRTEAQYF | TGTGCCAGCAGACGGACGGAGGCCCAGTACTTC
TRBJ1-1 | large | TRBV7-9 | . | CASSPPKFEAFF | TGTGCCAGCAGCCCACCTAAATTTGAAGCTTTCTTT
TRBJ2-3 | . | TRBV2 | . | CASRKDSGLDTQYF | TGTGCCAGCAGAAAGGACTCCGGATTGGATACGCAGTATTTT
TRBJ1-2 | . | TRBV28 | . | CASSLAPVTYGYTF | TGTGCCAGCAGTTTAGCCCCAGTTACCTATGGCTACACCTTC
TRBJ1-1 | . | TRBV18 | . | CASSEGYNTEAFF | TGTGCCAGCTCAGAAGGGTATAACACTGAAGCTTTCTTT
TRBJ1-1 | . | TRBV7-2 | TRBD1 | CASSTRQGYTEAFF | TGTGCCAGCAGCACTCGACAGGGGTACACTGAAGCTTTCTTT
TRBJ2-6 | . | TRBV13 | . | CASSSTRAGANVLTF | TGTGCCAGCAGCTCCACCAGGGCTGGGGCCAACGTCCTGACTTTC
TRBJ2-1 | . | TRBV6-5 | TRBD1 | CASSKDRGIYNEQFF | TGTGCCAGCAGTAAGGACAGGGGGATATACAATGAGCAGTTCTTC
TRBJ2-7 | . | TRBV5-1 | TRBD1 | CASSVSGTGALNEQYF | TGCGCCAGCAGCGTGTCTGGGACAGGGGCCTTGAACGAGCAGTACTTC
TRBJ1-4 | . | TRBV10-2 | TRBD1 | CASSAGRGREKLFF | TGCGCCAGCAGTGCTGGAAGGGGGCGTGAAAAACTGTTTTTT
TRBJ2-3 | . | TRBV6-6 | . | CASSRGFSDTQYF | TGTGCCAGCAGTAGAGGGTTTTCAGATACGCAGTATTTT
TRBJ1-1 | . | TRBV6-5 | . | CASSGRGSNTEAFF | TGTGCCAGTTCGGGGCGGGGGTCGAACACTGAAGCTTTCTTT
TRBJ2-1 | . | TRBV2 | . | CASSRLVTANEQFF | TGTGCCAGCAGTCGCCTTGTGACGGCCAATGAGCAGTTCTTC
TRBJ1-1 | medium-sized | TRBV5-4 | . | CASSLGAGMNTEAFF | TGTGCCAGCAGCTTGGGTGCAGGGATGAACACTGAAGCTTTCTTT
TRBJ2-2 | . | TRBV9 | . | CASSVETAGAGELFF | TGTGCCAGCAGCGTAGAAACTGCTGGCGCCGGGGAGCTGTTTTTT
TRBJ2-2 | . | TRBV10-1 | . | CASQIGDTGELFF | TGCGCCAGCCAAATCGGGGACACCGGGGAGCTGTTTTTT
TRBJ2-7 | . | TRBV4-1 | . | CASSHPDATEQYF | TGCGCCAGCAGCCATCCCGACGCGACCGAGCAGTACTTC
TRBJ1-5 | medium-sized | TRBV19 | TRBD1 | CASHTGTGSQPQHF | TGTGCCAGCCACACCGGGACAGGGAGCCAGCCCCAGCATTTT
TRBJ2-1 | . | TRBV7-2 | . | CASSSYDNEQFF | TGTGCCAGCAGCTCGTATGACAATGAGCAGTTCTTC
TRBJ1-1 | . | TRBV9 | . | CASSVGGVRSEAFF | TGTGCCAGCAGCGTCGGGGGGGTTCGATCCGAAGCTTTCTTT
TRBJ2-1 | . | TRBV19 | . | CASSTKQRSSEFF | TGTGCCAGTAGTACTAAACAGAGATCCTCGGAGTTCTTC